The sequence of this T cell receptor beta chain was determined in a study of tumor-infiltrating lymphocytes in localized non-small cell lung cancer. Study-level points and caveats: Each assay used a separate piece of the same tissue.

The repertoire was sequenced with immunoSEQ multiplex PCR; TCRdb's copy has only in-frame clones and lacks some. The table includes about 16,000 clones, about 48% detected once. Remarks on this clone: Antigen specificity is unknown.

The CDR3 sequence is 12 residues long. Trimming cost V 1 base and J 7 bases, with 7 bases left between them. Germline CDR1 reads LGHNA; CDR2 reads YSLEER. The receptor's source is a human donor with non-small cell lung cancer. The chain has TRBV4-3 and TRBJ1-2; no clear D. Sequenced material: lung tumor tissue. The CDR3 nucleotides are TGCGCCAGCAGCCAAGGGCCTGTTGGCTACACCTTC. Translating it yields CASSQGPVGYTF.